This T cell receptor (beta chain) was sequenced in a study of shared clonotypes between healthy human individuals. Genomic DNA from each subset was divided evenly over several immunoSEQ plates. Assay: immunoSEQ multiplex PCR; the TCRdb copy retains only in-frame clones and omits some. The table shows approximately 2.3 million clones, with just over 90% occurring only once. Sequences were obtained from naive CD4+ T cells from PBMCs. The sample's subset: CD45RA+ positively selected. This sequence originates from a man aged 18 to 29 in good health. Some clones in this sample may be carry-over from other donors' samples.

For the CDR3, the DNA is TGTGCCAGCAGTGAAGGACGGGGGCTTGTGGATCAGCCCCAGCATTTT. Its protein is CASSEGRGLVDQPQHF. The rearrangement links TRBV6-1 to TRBJ1-5; the D gene is possibly TRBD1 (6 bases). The CDR3 runs 16 residues. Between the trimmed V and J ends, which lost 1 base and 5 bases, there was a span of 15 bases. From germline, CDR1 is MNHNS and CDR2 SASEGT.